This TCR beta chain derives from a study of blood T cell repertoires in COVID-19. Study as a whole: The United States, Italy and Spain provided the acute and convalescent COVID-19 samples. PBMCs, B-cell-depleted T cells, or T cells were the source of the cDNA or gDNA that made up the material.

V dropped 7 bases and J dropped 6; count of bases not matched to a gene: 12. The CDR3 sequence is 14 residues long. Germline V gene lookup returns CDR1 MNHEY and CDR2 SVGAGI. Original analysis: Scientists estimated how many nucleated cells there were by amplifying reference gene primers. Profiling relied on immunoSEQ multiplex PCR, and the TCRdb table lists in-frame clones only, not all of them. Clone size and the V and J calls come from that table; the DNA yielded D and trimming. Altogether 150,000 to 200,000 clones are present, approximately 88% being singletons, with the ten largest covering around 4%.

The specimen sequenced was peripheral blood. The V call is TRBV6-5, the J call TRBJ2-7; TRBD1 matches 7 bases. The receptor's source is a woman in her twenties or thirties with acute or convalescent COVID-19. The CDR3 reads CASTEGVGGAEQYF. CDR3 bases: TGTGCCAGCACCGAGGGGGTAGGGGGCGCCGAGCAGTACTTC.